Listed below are T cell receptor beta chains from one sample, sequenced in a study of shared clonotypes between healthy human individuals. Libraries were prepared by immunoSEQ multiplex PCR; TCRdb keeps only in-frame clonotypes and omits some of them. This sample has about 2.1 million clones, with just under 95% found just once. The sample was naive CD8+ T cells from PBMCs. The receptor source for this set is a man younger than 35 in good health. Some clones in this sample may be carry-over from other donors' samples. CDR3s include the opening cysteine and the closing phenylalanine or tryptophan. Each record gives: V gene, D gene, J gene, clone size, CDR3 protein, CDR3 DNA. The D gene is left open where the match is weak. Size is omitted from some rows. Given values are once, few, many or a class for expanded clones.

>TRBV9|TRBD2|TRBJ2-1|.
CASSSYWTSHEQFF
TGTGCCAGCAGCTCCTATTGGACTAGCCATGAGCAGTTCTTC
>TRBV19|.|TRBJ2-2|.
CASSAPVIFTGELFF
TGTGCCAGTAGTGCGCCCGTTATATTCACCGGGGAGCTGTTTTTT
>TRBV6-1|TRBD2|TRBJ2-2|.
CASSDAREGPNTGELFF
TGTGCCAGCAGTGATGCGCGGGAGGGCCCGAACACCGGGGAGCTGTTTTTT
>TRBV5-6|TRBD1|TRBJ2-2|.
CASSFGTGNGELFF
TGTGCCAGCAGCTTCGGGACAGGGAACGGGGAGCTGTTTTTT
>TRBV9|.|TRBJ2-3|.
CASSVGVPSTDTQYF
TGTGCCAGCAGCGTAGGGGTCCCTAGCACAGATACGCAGTATTTT
>TRBV7-9|.|TRBJ2-7|.
CASSETSISYEQYF
TGTGCCAGCAGCGAGACTAGTATCTCCTACGAGCAGTACTTC
>TRBV9|TRBD1|TRBJ1-1|.
CASSVVGTDLQNTEAFF
TGTGCCAGCAGCGTAGTAGGGACAGACCTCCAGAACACTGAAGCTTTCTTT
>TRBV27|.|TRBJ1-2|.
CASSLLGGYGYTF
TGTGCCAGCAGTTTACTGGGGGGTTATGGCTACACCTTC
>TRBV6-1|TRBD1|TRBJ1-2|.
CASSEWRTGFYGYTF
TGTGCCAGCAGTGAATGGAGGACAGGGTTCTATGGCTACACCTTC
>TRBV5-1|TRBD1|TRBJ2-7|.
CASSLEQGASYEQYF
TGCGCCAGCAGCTTGGAACAGGGGGCATCGTACGAGCAGTACTTC
>TRBV21-1|.|TRBJ1-1|.
CASSKVPGMNTEAFF
TGTGCCAGCAGCAAAGTCCCAGGGATGAACACTGAAGCTTTCTTT
>TRBV5-8|.|TRBJ1-2|.
CASSLSRQNPYGYTF
TGTGCCAGCAGCTTGTCGCGACAGAACCCCTATGGCTACACCTTC
>TRBV13|.|TRBJ1-1|.
CASSAAPLDGGEDTEAFF
TGTGCCAGCAGCGCCGCCCCCCTAGATGGGGGAGAGGACACTGAAGCTTTCTTT
>TRBV14|TRBD2|TRBJ2-3|few
CASSPSSGRQYTQYF
TGTGCCAGCAGCCCCTCTAGCGGGAGGCAATATACGCAGTATTTT
>TRBV27|.|TRBJ2-7|.
CASSYPGQPYEQYF
TGTGCCAGCAGTTACCCCGGACAGCCTTACGAGCAGTACTTC
>TRBV7-9|.|TRBJ2-7|.
CASSLDPSVGGLRFEQYF
TGTGCCAGCAGCTTAGACCCATCAGTGGGCGGTCTTCGGTTCGAGCAGTACTTC
>TRBV28|.|TRBJ1-5|.
CASSRGLKHF
TGTGCCAGCAGTCGTGGCCTGAAGCATTTT
>TRBV6-6|.|TRBJ2-7|.
CASNPWGLNSSYEQYF
TGTGCCAGCAATCCATGGGGGCTCAATAGCTCCTACGAGCAGTACTTC